This T cell receptor beta chain was profiled in a study of cytomegalovirus exposure and HLA in healthy donors. Donors counted as nominally healthy when sampled, yet unrecorded immune exposures were likely. Broader study findings: Later analysis demonstrated an association between a missense DCLRE1C variant and TCR beta V- and J-gene trimming. The study assumed roughly uniform donor sequencing depth for presence/absence analyses.

Turning to this clone: Its specificity is not known.

60 Vbeta and 13 Jbeta primers were used in PCR. Libraries were prepared by immunoSEQ multiplex PCR; TCRdb keeps only in-frame clonotypes and omits some of them. The table includes around 230,000 clones, about four fifths detected once. The CDR3 sequence is 15 residues long. Germline V gene sequence: CDR1 MNHNS, CDR2 SASEGT. Trimming at V came to 4 bases and at J to 4 bases, leaving 6 bases not matched to a gene. The rearrangement links TRBV6-1 to TRBJ2-1, with TRBD2 matching 8 bases. The receptor's source is a man between 35 and 55 years old in good health and CMV-seropositive. Source material: PBMCs. The CDR3 coding sequence is TGTGCCAGCAGTGGGGAGGCGGGAGGATACAATGAGCAGTTCTTC. Protein product: CASSGEAGGYNEQFF.